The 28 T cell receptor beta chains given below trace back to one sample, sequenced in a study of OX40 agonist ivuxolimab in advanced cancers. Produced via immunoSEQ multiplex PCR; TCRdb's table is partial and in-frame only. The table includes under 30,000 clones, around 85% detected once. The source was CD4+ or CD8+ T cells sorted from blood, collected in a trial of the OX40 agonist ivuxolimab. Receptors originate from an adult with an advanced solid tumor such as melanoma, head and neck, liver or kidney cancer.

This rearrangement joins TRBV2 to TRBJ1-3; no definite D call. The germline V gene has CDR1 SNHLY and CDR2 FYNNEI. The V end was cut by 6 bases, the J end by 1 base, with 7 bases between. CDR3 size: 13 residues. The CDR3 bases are TGTGCCAGCAGGTATTCTTCTGGAAACACCATATATTTT. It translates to CASRYSSGNTIYF.

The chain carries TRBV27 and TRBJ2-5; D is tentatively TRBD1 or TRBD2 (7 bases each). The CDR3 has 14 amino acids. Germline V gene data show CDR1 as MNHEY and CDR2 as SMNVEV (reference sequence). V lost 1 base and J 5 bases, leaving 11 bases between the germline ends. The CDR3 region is CASSLFQGGETQYF. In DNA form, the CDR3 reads TGTGCCAGCAGTTTATTTCAGGGGGGGGAGACCCAGTACTTC.

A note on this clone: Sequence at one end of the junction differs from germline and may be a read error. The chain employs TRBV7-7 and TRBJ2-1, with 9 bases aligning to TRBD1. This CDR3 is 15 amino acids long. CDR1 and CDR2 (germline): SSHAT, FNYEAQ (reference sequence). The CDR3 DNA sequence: TGTGCTAGCAGCTTGGCGGGACAGGGCTACGATGAGCAGTTCTTC. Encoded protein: CASSLAGQGYDEQFF.

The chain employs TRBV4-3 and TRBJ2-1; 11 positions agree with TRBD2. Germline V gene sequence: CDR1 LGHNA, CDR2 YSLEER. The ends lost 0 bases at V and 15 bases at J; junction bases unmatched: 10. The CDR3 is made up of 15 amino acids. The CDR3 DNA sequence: TGCGCCAGCAGCCAAGATCGGACACTAGCGGGAGTTGGGTTCTTC. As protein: CASSQDRTLAGVGFF.

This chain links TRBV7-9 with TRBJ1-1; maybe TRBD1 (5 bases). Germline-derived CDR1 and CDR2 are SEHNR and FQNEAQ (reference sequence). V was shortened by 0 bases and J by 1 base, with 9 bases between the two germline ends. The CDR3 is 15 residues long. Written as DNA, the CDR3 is TGTGCCAGCAGCTTAGCCGGGGACCCGAACACTGAAGCTTTCTTT. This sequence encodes CASSLAGDPNTEAFF.

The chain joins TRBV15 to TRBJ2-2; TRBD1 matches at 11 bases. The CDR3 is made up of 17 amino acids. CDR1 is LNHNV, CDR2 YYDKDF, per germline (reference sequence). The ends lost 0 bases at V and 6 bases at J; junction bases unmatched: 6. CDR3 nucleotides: TGTGCCACCAGCAGAGACGGGACAGGGGGTTTATCCGGGGAGCTGTTTTTT. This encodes CATSRDGTGGLSGELFF.

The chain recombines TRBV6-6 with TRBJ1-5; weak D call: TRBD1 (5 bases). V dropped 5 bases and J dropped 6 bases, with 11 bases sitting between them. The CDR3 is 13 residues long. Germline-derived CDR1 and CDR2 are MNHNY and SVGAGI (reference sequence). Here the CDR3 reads CASSTSGGQPQHF. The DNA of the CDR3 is TGTGCCAGCAGTACCTCGGGGGGTCAGCCCCAGCATTTT.

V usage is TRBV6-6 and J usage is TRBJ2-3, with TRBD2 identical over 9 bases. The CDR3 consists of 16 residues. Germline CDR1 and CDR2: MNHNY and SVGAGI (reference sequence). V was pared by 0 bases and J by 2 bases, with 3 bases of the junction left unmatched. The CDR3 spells CASSYSASGVTDTQYF. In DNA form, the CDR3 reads TGTGCCAGCAGTTACTCCGCTAGCGGGGTCACAGATACGCAGTATTTT.

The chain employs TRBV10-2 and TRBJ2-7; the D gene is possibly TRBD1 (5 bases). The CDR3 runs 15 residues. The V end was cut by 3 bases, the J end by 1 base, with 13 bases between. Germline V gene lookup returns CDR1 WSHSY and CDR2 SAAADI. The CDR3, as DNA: TGCGCCAGCAGTGACCAGGGTAGGGGATCCTACGAGCAGTACTTC. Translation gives CASSDQGRGSYEQYF.

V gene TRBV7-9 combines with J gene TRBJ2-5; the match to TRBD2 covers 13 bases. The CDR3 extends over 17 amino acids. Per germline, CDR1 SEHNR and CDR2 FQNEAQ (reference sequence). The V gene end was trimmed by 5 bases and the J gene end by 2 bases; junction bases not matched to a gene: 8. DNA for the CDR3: TGTGCCAGCAGCACACATGGACTAGCGGGGGAACAAGAGACCCAGTACTTC. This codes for CASSTHGLAGEQETQYF.

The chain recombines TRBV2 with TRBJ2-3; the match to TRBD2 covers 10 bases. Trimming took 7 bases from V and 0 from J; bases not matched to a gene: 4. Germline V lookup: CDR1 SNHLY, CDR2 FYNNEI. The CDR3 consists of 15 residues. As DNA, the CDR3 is TGTGCCAGCAACCCAGCGGGGGGGAGCACAGATACGCAGTATTTT. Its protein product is CASNPAGGSTDTQYF.

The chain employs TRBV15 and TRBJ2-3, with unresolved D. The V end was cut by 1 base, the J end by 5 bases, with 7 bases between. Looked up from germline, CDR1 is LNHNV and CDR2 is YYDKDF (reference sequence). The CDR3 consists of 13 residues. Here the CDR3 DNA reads TGTGCCACCAGCAGAGTCATTGAAGATACGCAGTATTTT. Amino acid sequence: CATSRVIEDTQYF.

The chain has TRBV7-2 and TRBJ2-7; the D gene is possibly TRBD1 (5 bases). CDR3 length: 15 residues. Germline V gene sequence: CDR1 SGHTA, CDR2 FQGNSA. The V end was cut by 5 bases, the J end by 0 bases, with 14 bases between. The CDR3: CASSPQDISSYEQYF. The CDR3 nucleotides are TGTGCCAGCAGCCCACAGGACATTTCCTCCTACGAGCAGTACTTC.

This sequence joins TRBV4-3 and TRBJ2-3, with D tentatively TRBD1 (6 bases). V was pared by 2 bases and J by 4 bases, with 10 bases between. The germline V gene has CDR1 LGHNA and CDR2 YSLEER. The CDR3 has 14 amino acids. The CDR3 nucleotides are TGCGCCAGCAGCCAACAACAGGGAGCAGATACGCAGTATTTT. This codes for CASSQQQGADTQYF.

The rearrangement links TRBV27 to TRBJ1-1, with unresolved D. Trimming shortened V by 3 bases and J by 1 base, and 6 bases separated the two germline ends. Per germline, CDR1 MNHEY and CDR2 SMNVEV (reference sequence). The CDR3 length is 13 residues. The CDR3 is CASSFRGNTEAFF. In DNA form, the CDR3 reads TGTGCCAGCAGTTTTCGGGGGAACACTGAAGCTTTCTTT.

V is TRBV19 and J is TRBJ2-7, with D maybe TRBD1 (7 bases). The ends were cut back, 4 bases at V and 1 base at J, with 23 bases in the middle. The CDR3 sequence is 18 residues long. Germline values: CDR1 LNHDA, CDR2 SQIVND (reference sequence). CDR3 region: CASSTTGNRGGYSYEQYF. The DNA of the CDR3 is TGTGCCAGTAGTACAACGGGGAACAGGGGAGGCTATTCCTACGAGCAGTACTTC.

The CDR3 bases are TGTGCCAGTAGCGCAGCGGGGAAGACAGATACGCAGTATTTT. It specifies CASSAAGKTDTQYF. The chain carries TRBV19 and TRBJ2-3; 7 bases match TRBD2. Germline-derived CDR1 and CDR2 are LNHDA and SQIVND (reference sequence). This CDR3 has 14 amino acids. V lost 6 bases to trimming and J lost 3 bases; unmatched junction nucleotides: 6.

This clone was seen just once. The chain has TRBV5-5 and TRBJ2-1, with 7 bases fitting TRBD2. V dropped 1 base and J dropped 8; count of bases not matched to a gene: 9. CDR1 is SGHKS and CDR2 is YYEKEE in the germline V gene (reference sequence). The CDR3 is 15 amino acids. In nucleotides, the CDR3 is TGTGCCAGCAGCTTGTTTACTAGCGAGGTCTATGAGCAGTTCTTC. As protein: CASSLFTSEVYEQFF.

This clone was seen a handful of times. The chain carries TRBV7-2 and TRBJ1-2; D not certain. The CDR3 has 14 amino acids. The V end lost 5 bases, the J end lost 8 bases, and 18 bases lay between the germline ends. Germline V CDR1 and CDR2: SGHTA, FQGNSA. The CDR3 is CASSTLTALWGYTF. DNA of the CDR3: TGTGCCAGCAGCACACTAACGGCGTTGTGGGGCTACACCTTC.

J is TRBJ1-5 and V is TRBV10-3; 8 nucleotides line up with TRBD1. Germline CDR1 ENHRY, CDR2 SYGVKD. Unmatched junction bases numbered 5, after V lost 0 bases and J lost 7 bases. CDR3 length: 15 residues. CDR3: CAISESHRGFQPQHF. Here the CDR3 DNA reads TGTGCCATCAGTGAGTCTCACAGGGGGTTCCAGCCCCAGCATTTT.

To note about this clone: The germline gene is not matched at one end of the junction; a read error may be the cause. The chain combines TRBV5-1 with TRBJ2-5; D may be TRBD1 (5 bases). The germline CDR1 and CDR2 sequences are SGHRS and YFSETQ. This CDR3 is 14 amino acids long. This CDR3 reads CASSLQENQGTQYF. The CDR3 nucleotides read TGCGCCAGCAGCTTACAGGAGAATCAAGGGACCCAGTACTTC.

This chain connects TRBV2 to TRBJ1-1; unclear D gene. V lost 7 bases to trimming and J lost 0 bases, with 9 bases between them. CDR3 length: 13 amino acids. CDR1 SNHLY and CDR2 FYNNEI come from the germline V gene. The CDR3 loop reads CASITAMNTEAFF. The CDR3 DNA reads TGTGCCAGCATTACAGCCATGAACACTGAAGCTTTCTTT. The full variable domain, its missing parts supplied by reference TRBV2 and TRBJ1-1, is EPEVTQTPSHQVTQMGQEVILRCVPISNHLYFYWYRQILGQKVEFLVSFYNNEISEKSEIFDDQFSVERPDGSNFTLKIRSTKLEDSAMYFCASITAMNTEAFFGQGTRLTVV.

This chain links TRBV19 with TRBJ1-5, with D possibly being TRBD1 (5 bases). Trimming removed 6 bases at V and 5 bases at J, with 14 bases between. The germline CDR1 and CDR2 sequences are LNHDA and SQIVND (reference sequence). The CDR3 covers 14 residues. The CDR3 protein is CASRLRTRHQPQHF. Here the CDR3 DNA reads TGTGCCAGTAGGCTAAGGACACGGCATCAGCCCCAGCATTTT.

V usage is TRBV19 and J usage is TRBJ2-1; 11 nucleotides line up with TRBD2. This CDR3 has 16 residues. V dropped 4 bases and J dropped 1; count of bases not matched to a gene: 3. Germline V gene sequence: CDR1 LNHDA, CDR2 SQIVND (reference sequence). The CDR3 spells CASSTTSGKSYNEQFF. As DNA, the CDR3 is TGTGCCAGTAGTACGACTAGCGGGAAATCCTACAATGAGCAGTTCTTC.

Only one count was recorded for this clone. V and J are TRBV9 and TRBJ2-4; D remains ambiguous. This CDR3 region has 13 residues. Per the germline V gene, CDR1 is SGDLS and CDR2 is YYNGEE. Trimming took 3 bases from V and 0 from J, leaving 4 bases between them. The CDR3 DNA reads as TGTGCCAGCAGCGGGGTAGCCAAAAACATTCAGTACTTC. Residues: CASSGVAKNIQYF.

CDR3 DNA: TGTGCCAGCAGCACGGCAAGGACTAGCGGGGGTTACGAGCAGTACTTC. This codes for CASSTARTSGGYEQYF. The gene calls are TRBV5-4 and TRBJ2-7, with TRBD2 matching 13 bases. Germline trimming cut 4 bases from V and 4 bases from J; bases unmatched to any gene: 8. The CDR3 length is 16 residues. CDR1 and CDR2 from the germline V gene are SGHNT and YYREEE (reference sequence).

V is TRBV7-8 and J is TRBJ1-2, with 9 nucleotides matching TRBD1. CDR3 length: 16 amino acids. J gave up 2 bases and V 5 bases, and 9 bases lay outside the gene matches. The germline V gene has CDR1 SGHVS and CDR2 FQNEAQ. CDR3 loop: CASSLGGQGGNYGYTF. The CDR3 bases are TGTGCCAGCAGCCTAGGGGGACAGGGAGGCAACTATGGCTACACCTTC.

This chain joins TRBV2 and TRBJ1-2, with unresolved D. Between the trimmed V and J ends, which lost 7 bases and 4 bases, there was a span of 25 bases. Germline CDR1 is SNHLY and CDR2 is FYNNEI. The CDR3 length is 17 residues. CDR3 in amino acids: CASILELLGSSGYGYTF. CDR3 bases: TGTGCCAGCATACTCGAGCTCCTTGGTAGTTCCGGCTATGGCTACACCTTC.